Listed here is a single TCR beta chain. Antigen: not known. The data belong to a study of shared clonotypes between healthy human individuals. Study context: The study drew on two women and a few men aged 18 to 49 as donors. Study conclusions and caveats: Clonotype sharing levels among donors were expected to vary with sequencing depth.

CDR3 length: 16 amino acids. V shed 2 bases and J 2 bases; nucleotides not matched to a gene: 7. Germline lookup yields CDR1 MGHRA and CDR2 YSYEKL. Every subset had its genomic DNA shared out evenly among several immunoSEQ plates. Generated by immunoSEQ multiplex PCR, the TCRdb table keeps only in-frame clones and is missing some. The data hold about 2.1 million clones, with around 93% observed a single time. Terminally differentiated effector memory CD45RA+ cells were left out of the naive CD8 fraction, which was CD45RO-negative and positively selected for CCR7. Each donor was a Caucasian adult residing in Nashville, Tennessee.

The source material was naive CD8+ T cells from PBMCs. This TCR came from a man aged 18-30 years in good health. Some clones in this sample may be carry-over from other donors' samples. The chain combines TRBV4-1 with TRBJ2-3; 7 bases match TRBD2. The CDR3 reads CASSQQAGVPTDTQYF. In nucleotides, the CDR3 is TGCGCCAGCAGCCAACAGGCGGGAGTGCCCACAGATACGCAGTATTTT.